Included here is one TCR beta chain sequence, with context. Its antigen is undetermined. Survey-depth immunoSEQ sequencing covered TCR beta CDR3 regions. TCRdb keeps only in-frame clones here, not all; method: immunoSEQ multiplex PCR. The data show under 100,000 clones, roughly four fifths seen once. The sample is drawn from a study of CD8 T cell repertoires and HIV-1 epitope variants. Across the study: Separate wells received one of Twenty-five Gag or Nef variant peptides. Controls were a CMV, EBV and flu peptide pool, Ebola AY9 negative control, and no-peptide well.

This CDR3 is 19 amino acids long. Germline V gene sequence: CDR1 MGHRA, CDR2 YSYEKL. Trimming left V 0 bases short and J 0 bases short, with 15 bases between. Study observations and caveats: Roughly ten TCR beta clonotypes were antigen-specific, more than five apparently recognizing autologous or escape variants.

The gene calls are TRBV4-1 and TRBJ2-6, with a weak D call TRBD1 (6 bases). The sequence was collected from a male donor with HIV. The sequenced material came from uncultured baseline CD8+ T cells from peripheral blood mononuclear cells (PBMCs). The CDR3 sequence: CASSQERSGALSGANVLTF. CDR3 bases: TGCGCCAGCAGCCAAGAACGCTCAGGGGCCCTCTCTGGGGCCAACGTCCTGACTTTC.